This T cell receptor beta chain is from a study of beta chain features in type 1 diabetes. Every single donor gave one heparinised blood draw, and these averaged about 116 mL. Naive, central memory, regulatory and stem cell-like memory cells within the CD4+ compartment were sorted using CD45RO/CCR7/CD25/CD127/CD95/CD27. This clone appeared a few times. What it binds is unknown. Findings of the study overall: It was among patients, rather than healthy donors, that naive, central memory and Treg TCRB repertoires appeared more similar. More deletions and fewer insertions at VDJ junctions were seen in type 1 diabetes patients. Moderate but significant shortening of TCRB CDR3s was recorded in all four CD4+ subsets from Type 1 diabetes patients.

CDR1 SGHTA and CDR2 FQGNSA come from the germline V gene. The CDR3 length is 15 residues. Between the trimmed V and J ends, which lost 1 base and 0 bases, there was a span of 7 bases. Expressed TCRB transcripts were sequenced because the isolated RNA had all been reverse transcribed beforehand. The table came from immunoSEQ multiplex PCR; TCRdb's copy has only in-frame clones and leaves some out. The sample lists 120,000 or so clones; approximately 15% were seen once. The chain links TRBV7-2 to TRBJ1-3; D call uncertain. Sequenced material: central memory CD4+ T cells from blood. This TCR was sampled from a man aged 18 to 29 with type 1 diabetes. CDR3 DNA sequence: TGTGCCAGCAGCTTAGGGCAAAACTCTGGAAACACCATATATTTT. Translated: CASSLGQNSGNTIYF. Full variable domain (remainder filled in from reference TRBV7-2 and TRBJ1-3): GAGVSQSPSNKVTEKGKDVELRCDPISGHTALYWYRQSLGQGLEFLIYFQGNSAPDKSGLPSDRFSAERTGGSVSTLTIQRTQQEDSAVYLCASSLGQNSGNTIYFGEGSWLTVV.